The clone carrying this T cell receptor beta chain is called medium-sized based on its frequency. The data were taken from a study of T cell clusters in autoimmune cytopenias. This CDR3 comprises 16 residues. Germline assignment: CDR1 MNHEY and CDR2 SVGEGT. TRB rearrangements were amplified by touch-down multiplex PCR with mixed TRB-A/B primers. TCRdb reprocessed the multiplex PCR reads; each CDR3 protein has one entry and no DNA is given. This listing includes more than 6,000 distinct CDR3 sequences. TRB was amplified from around 0.25 ug of peripheral blood genomic DNA per sample. This same sample was also part of a study on T cell repertoires in aging, cancer and after chemotherapy.

The specimen was peripheral blood. The clonotype comes from a human donor in good health. The rearrangement joins TRBV6-2 or TRBV6-3 to TRBJ2-7; the TCRdb D gene call, TRBD1, has no DNA to confirm it. The CDR3 loop is CASSTPELAAAREQYF.